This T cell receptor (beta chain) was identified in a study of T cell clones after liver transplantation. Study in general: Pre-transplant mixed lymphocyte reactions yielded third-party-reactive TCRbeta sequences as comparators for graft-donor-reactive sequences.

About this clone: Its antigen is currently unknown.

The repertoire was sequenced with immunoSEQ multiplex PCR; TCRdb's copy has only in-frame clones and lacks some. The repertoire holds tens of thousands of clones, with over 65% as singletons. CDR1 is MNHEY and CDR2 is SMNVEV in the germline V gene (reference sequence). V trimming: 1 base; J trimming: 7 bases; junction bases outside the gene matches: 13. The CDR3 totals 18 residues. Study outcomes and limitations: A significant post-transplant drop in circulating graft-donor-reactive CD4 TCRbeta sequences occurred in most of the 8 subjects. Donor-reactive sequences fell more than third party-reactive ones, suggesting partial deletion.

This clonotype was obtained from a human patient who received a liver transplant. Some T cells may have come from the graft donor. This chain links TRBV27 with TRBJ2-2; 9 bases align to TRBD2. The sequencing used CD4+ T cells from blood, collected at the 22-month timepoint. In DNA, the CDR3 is TGTGCCAGCAGTTTATTACAAAGCGGGAGGTTACGGATCGGGGAGCTGTTTTTT. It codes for CASSLLQSGRLRIGELFF.